This paragraph covers one T cell receptor beta chain sequence. This clonotype was recorded at least ten times. Its antigen is currently not known. No base qualities exist here, and no much larger clone lies one base off it. Sequencing took place on an Illumina HiSeq 1500. Using fastp trimming at Q25 and MiXCR clonotype assembly, TCRdb reanalyzed the public sequencing data and kept in-frame beta chains. Rows with a matching CDR3 protein are joined into one entry that keeps the most common DNA and genes. This sample is represented by some 300,000 distinct CDR3 sequences; around 10% of them were singletons. In total, the top ten clones hold around 2.6% of the sample. The CDR3 runs 17 amino acids, cysteine and phenylalanine included. Only the CDR3 region is kept as DNA, spanning 51 bases read in frame from base 1. Via the germline V gene, CDR1 is KGHSH and CDR2 LQKENI. V drops 2 bases and J drops 6 bases, leaving 17 bases in between.

The sample comes from a study of T cell repertoires in cytomegalovirus infection (dated by TCRdb to the late 2010s). General notes on the study: The HLA type of each donor mattered for the analysis, because public TCR beta signatures pointed to carriage of CMV infection along with the matching HLA type. Broad study findings and their caveats: Carriers of CMV infection plus the relevant HLA type were discriminated by the cumulative frequency of public TCR beta family members in the study cohort and in an independent approximately 400-donor cohort. The ex vivo response was dominated by HLA-C-restricted CMV-specific TCR beta clonotypes, which also provided the single most frequent clonotype in two of eight donors.

Specimen: PBMCs. The rearrangement joined TRBV18 to TRBJ1-6, with a tentative D gene TRBD1 over 5 matching bases. The TCR originated in a human donor in good health (CMV status not recorded). Some clones in this sample may be carry-over from other donors' samples. CDR3 region: CASSPAKGQTFNSPLHF. In nucleotides, the sequence is TGTGCCAGCTCACCAGCAAAGGGGCAGACCTTTAATTCACCCCTCCACTTT.